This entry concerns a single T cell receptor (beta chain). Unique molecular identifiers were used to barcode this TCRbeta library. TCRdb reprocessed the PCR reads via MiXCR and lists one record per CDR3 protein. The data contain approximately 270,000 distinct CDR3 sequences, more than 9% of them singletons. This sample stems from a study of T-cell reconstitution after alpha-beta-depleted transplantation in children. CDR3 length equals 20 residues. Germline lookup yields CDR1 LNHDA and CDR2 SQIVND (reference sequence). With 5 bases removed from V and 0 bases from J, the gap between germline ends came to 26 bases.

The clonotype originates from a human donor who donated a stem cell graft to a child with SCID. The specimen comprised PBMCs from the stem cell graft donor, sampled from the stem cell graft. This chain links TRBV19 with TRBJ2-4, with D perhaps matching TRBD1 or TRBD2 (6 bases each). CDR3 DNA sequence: TGTGCCAGTAGTCTACCAACCGGGACACCGGGCGGGGTAGCCAAAAACATTCAGTACTTC. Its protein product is CASSLPTGTPGGVAKNIQYF.